This entry concerns a single T cell receptor (beta chain). Trimming took 3 bases from V and 8 from J, leaving 13 bases between them. Germline V gene sequence: CDR1 LNHDA, CDR2 SQIVND (reference sequence). The CDR3 has 14 amino acids. The entry originates in a study of blood T cell repertoires in COVID-19. Assay: immunoSEQ multiplex PCR; the TCRdb copy retains only in-frame clones and omits some. The profile shows 200,000 to 250,000 clones, about four fifths of them singletons. This TCR was recovered from a woman in her 70s with acute or convalescent COVID-19. This sequence joins TRBV19 and TRBJ1-4; D remains ambiguous. Source material: peripheral blood. DNA of the CDR3: TGTGCCAGTAGTATTCTCTCCGTTGGCGAAAAACTGTTTTTT. Translation: CASSILSVGEKLFF.